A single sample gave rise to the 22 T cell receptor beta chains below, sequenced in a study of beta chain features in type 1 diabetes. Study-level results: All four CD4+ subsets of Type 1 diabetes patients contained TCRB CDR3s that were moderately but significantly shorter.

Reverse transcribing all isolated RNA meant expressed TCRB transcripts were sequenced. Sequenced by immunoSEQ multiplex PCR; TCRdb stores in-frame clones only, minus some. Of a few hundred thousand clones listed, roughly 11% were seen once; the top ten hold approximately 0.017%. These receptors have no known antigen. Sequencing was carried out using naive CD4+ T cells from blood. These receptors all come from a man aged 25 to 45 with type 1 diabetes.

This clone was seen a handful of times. The CDR3 protein is CASIGVSRDAFF. DNA of the CDR3: TGTGCCTCCATCGGAGTCTCACGCGATGCTTTCTTT. V usage is TRBV28 and J usage is TRBJ1-1; D is undetermined. V lost 11 bases, J lost 11 bases, and 21 bases lay in between. The CDR3 has 12 amino acids. The V gene's germline CDR1 is MDHEN and CDR2 SYDVKM.

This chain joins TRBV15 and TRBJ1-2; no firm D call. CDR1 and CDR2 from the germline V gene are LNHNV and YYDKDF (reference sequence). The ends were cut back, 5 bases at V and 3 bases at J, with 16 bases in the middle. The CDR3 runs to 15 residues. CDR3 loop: CATSPDTGGHYGYTF. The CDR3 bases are TGTGCCACCAGCCCAGATACCGGAGGGCACTATGGCTACACCTTC.

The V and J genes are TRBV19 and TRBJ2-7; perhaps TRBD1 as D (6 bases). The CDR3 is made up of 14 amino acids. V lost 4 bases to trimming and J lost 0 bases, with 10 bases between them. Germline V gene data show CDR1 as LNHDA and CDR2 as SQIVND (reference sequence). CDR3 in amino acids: CASSRNRASYEQYF. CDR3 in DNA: TGTGCCAGTAGTAGGAACAGGGCCTCCTACGAGCAGTACTTC. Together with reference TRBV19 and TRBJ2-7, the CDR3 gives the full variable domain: DGGITQSPKYLFRKEGQNVTLSCEQNLNHDAMYWYRQDPGQGLRLIYYSQIVNDFQKGDIAEGYSVSREKKESFPLTVTSAQKNPTAFYLCASSRNRASYEQYFGPGTRLTVT.

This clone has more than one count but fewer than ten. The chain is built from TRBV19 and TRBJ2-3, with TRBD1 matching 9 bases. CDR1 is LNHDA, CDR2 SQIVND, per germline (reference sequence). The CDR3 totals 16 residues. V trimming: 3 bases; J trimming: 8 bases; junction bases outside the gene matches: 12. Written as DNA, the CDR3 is TGTGCCAGTAGTATCAGACCGGGACAGGGAGTGGCTACGCAGTATTTT. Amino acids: CASSIRPGQGVATQYF. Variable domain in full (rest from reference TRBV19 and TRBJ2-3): DGGITQSPKYLFRKEGQNVTLSCEQNLNHDAMYWYRQDPGQGLRLIYYSQIVNDFQKGDIAEGYSVSREKKESFPLTVTSAQKNPTAFYLCASSIRPGQGVATQYFGPGTRLTVL.

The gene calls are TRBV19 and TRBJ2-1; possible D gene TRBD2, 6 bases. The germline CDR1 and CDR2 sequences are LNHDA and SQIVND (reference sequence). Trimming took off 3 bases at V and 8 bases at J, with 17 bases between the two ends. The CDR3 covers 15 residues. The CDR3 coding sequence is TGTGCCAGTAGTATCCGGGCCTCATGGGACTATGAGCAGTTCTTC. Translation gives CASSIRASWDYEQFF. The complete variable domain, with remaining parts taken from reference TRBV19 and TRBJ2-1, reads DGGITQSPKYLFRKEGQNVTLSCEQNLNHDAMYWYRQDPGQGLRLIYYSQIVNDFQKGDIAEGYSVSREKKESFPLTVTSAQKNPTAFYLCASSIRASWDYEQFFGPGTRLTVL.

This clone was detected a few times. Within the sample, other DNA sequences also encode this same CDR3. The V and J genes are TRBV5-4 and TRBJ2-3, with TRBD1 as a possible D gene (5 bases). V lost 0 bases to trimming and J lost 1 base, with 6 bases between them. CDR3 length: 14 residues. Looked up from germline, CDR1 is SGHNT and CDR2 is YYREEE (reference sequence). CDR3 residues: CASSLGGGTDTQYF. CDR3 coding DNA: TGTGCCAGCAGCTTGGGGGGCGGCACAGATACGCAGTATTTT.

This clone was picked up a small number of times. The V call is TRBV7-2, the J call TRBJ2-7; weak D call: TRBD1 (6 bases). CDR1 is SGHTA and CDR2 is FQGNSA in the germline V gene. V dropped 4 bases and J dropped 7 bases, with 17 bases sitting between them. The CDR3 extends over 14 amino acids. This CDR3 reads CASSSHTGTGEQYF. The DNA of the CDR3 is TGTGCCAGCAGCTCGCACACAGGGACGGGGGAGCAGTACTTC.

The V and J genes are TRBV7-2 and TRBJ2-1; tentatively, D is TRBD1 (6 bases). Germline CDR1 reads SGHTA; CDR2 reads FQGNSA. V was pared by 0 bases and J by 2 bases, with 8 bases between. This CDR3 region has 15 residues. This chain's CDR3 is CASSLAQGAYNEQFF. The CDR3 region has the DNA TGTGCCAGCAGCTTAGCACAGGGTGCCTACAATGAGCAGTTCTTC.

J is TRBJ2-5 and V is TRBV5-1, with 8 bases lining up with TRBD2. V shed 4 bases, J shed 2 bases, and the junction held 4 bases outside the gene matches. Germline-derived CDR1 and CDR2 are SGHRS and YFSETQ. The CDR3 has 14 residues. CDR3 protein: CASSIGGEQETQYF. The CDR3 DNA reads TGCGCCAGCAGCATCGGGGGGGAACAAGAGACCCAGTACTTC.

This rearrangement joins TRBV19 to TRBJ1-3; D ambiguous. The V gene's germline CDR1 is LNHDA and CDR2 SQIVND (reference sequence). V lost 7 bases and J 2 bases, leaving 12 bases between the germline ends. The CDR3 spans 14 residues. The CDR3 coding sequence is TGTGCCAGTAACGGACTTGGAACTGGAAACACCATATATTTT. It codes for CASNGLGTGNTIYF.

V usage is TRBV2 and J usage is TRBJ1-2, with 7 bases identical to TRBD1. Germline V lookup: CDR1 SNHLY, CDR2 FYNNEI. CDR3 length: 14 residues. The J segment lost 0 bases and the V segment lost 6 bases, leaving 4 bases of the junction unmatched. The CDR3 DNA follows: TGTGCCAGCAGCGGGGACAGATCTAACTATGGCTACACCTTC. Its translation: CASSGDRSNYGYTF.

This CDR3 reads CASSPRGGSEKLFF. The CDR3 DNA is TGCGCCAGCAGCCCTCGGGGAGGCAGTGAAAAACTGTTTTTT. V usage is TRBV5-1 and J usage is TRBJ1-4; D ambiguous. Germline V CDR1 and CDR2: SGHRS, YFSETQ. V lost 4 bases to trimming and J lost 7 bases, with 14 bases between them. The CDR3 contains 14 residues.

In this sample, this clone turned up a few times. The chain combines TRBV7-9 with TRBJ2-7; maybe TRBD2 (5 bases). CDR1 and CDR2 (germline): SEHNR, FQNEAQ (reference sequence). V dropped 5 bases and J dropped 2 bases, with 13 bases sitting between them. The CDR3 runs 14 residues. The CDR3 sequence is CASSPTSLPYEQYF. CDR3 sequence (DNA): TGTGCCAGCAGCCCAACTAGTCTCCCCTACGAGCAGTACTTC.

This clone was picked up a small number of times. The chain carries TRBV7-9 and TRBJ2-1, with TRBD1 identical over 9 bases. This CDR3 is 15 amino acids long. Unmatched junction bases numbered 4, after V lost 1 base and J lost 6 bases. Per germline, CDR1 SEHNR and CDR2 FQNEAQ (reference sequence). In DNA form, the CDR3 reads TGTGCCAGCAGCTTAGTACAGGGGGCTTTCAATGAGCAGTTCTTC. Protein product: CASSLVQGAFNEQFF.

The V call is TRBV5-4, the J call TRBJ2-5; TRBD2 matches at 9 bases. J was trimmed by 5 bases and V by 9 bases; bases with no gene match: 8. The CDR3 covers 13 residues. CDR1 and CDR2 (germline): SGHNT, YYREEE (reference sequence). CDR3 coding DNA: TGTGCCACCCGCGGGGGGGTGTCGGAGACCCAGTACTTC. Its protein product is CATRGGVSETQYF.

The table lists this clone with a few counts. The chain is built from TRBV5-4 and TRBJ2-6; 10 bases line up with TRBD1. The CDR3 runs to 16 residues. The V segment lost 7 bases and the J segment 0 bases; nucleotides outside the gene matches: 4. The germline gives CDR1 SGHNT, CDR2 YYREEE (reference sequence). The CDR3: CASQGTGVSGANVLTF. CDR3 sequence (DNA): TGTGCCAGCCAAGGGACAGGGGTCTCTGGGGCCAACGTCCTGACTTTC.

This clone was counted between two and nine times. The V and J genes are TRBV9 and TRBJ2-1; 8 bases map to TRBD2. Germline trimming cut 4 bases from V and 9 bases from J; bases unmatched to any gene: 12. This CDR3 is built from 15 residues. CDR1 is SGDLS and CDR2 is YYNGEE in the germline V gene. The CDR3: CASSPKFGGAIEQFF. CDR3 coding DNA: TGTGCCAGCAGCCCCAAGTTCGGGGGGGCCATTGAGCAGTTCTTC.

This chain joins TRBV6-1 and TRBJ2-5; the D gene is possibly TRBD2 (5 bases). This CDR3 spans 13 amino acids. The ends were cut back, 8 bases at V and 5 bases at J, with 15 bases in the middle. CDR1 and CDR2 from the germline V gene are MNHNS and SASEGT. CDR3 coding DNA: TGTGCCAGCGGAAGGGAGTTTGACGAGACCCAGTACTTC. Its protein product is CASGREFDETQYF.

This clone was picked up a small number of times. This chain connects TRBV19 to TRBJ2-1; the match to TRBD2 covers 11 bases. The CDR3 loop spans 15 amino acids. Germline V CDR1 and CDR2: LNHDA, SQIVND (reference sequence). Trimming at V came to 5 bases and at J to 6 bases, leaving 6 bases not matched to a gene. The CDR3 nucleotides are TGTGCCAGTAGTCTACTAGCGGGGGAGATCAATGAGCAGTTCTTC. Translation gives CASSLLAGEINEQFF.

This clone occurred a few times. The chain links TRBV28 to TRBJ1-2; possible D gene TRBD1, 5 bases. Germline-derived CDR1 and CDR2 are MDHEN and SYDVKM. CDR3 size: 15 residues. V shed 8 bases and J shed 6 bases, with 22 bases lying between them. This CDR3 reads CASYLQGGSFDGYTF. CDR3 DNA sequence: TGTGCCAGCTATCTCCAGGGCGGCAGTTTCGATGGCTACACCTTC.

CDR3 sequence reads: CASSVRGRGEQYF. Here the CDR3 DNA reads TGTGCCAGCAGTGTTAGGGGTCGTGGAGAGCAGTACTTC. The rearrangement links TRBV21-1 to TRBJ2-7; the table's D call, TRBD1, was not checked against the DNA. TRBV21-1 is noted as a pseudogene. This CDR3 comprises 13 residues.

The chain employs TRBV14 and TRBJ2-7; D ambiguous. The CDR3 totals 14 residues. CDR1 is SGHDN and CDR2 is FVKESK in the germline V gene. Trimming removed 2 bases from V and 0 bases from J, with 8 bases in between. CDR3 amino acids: CASSQQRHSYEQYF. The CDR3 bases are TGTGCCAGCAGCCAACAGCGTCACTCCTACGAGCAGTACTTC.